The 15 T cell receptor beta chains below all came from one sample that was sequenced in a study of T-cell reconstitution after alpha-beta-depleted transplantation in children. For TCRbeta, the library was prepared with unique molecular identifiers. In TCRdb, the PCR reads were re-called with MiXCR into one record per CDR3 protein. The sample comprises 600,000 to 700,000 distinct CDR3 sequences, approximately 15% of which are singletons, and about 1.1% rests with the top ten. Here the sequenced sample was PBMCs from the stem cell graft donor, taken from the stem cell graft. The receptor set was obtained from a human donor who donated a stem cell graft to a child with acute myeloid leukemia.

Many counts were recorded for this clonotype. The rearrangement links TRBV7-2 to TRBJ2-7, with D unresolved. Trimming stripped 0 bases from V and 0 bases from J, with 9 bases between. The CDR3 is 15 amino acids. Per the germline V gene, CDR1 is SGHTA and CDR2 is FQGNSA. For the CDR3, the DNA is TGTGCCAGCAGCTTAGCTGGGCGTAGCTCCTACGAGCAGTACTTC. Amino acids: CASSLAGRSSYEQYF.

This clonotype was observed at least ten times. The chain employs TRBV5-5 and TRBJ2-1; unclear D gene. CDR1 and CDR2 from the germline V gene are SGHKS and YYEKEE (reference sequence). The germline V and J ends were trimmed by 2 bases and 3 bases, with 15 bases remaining between them. CDR3 length: 16 residues. The CDR3 sequence is CASSLGEMRLYNEQFF. CDR3 bases: TGTGCCAGCAGCTTAGGAGAGATGCGTCTCTACAATGAGCAGTTCTTC.

The chain couples TRBV7-2 to TRBJ2-5; D may be TRBD2 (6 bases). Germline V gene lookup returns CDR1 SGHTA and CDR2 FQGNSA. Between the trimmed V and J ends, which lost 1 base and 7 bases, there was a span of 13 bases. This CDR3 region has 14 residues. For the CDR3, the DNA is TGTGCCAGCAGCTTAGAACGGATGGGGGGGACCCAGTACTTC. Translated: CASSLERMGGTQYF.

This clonotype came up a few times. The chain couples TRBV7-9 to TRBJ1-4; no clear D. Germline CDR1 and CDR2: SEHNR and FQNEAQ (reference sequence). Trimming took off 2 bases at V and 4 bases at J, with 11 bases between the two ends. The CDR3 is made up of 15 amino acids. CDR3 in amino acids: CASSLKAADNEKLFF. As DNA, the CDR3 is TGTGCCAGCAGCTTAAAGGCAGCAGATAATGAAAAACTGTTTTTT.

There are a few counts of this clonotype. The chain has TRBV19 and TRBJ2-2, with D maybe TRBD1 (5 bases). The CDR3 extends over 14 amino acids. The V end lost 3 bases, the J end lost 2 bases, and 7 bases lay between the germline ends. Germline assignment: CDR1 LNHDA and CDR2 SQIVND (reference sequence). CDR3 coding DNA: TGTGCCAGTAGTATCCAGGGAAACACCGGGGAGCTGTTTTTT. Translating gives CASSIQGNTGELFF.

This clonotype was observed a few times. V is TRBV7-2 and J is TRBJ1-4; D is undetermined. V was shortened by 1 base and J by 8 bases, with 14 bases between the two germline ends. Germline CDR1 reads SGHTA; CDR2 reads FQGNSA. This CDR3 contains 15 residues. The CDR3 region is CASSLGTGIGEKLFF. CDR3 coding DNA: TGTGCCAGCAGCTTAGGAACCGGGATTGGGGAAAAACTGTTTTTT.

This clonotype turned up a few times. The chain combines TRBV5-5 with TRBJ1-5; D may be TRBD1 (5 bases). Germline lookup yields CDR1 SGHKS and CDR2 YYEKEE (reference sequence). Trimming stripped 1 base from V and 4 bases from J, with 12 bases between. The CDR3 runs 15 residues. CDR3 in amino acids: CASSLYQGGNQPQHF. The CDR3 DNA reads TGTGCCAGCAGCTTGTATCAGGGAGGGAATCAGCCCCAGCATTTT.

The chain couples TRBV12-3 or TRBV12-4 to TRBJ1-3; 10 nucleotides line up with TRBD1. This CDR3 region has 17 residues. The V segment lost 6 bases and the J segment 4 bases; nucleotides outside the gene matches: 12. Written as DNA, the CDR3 is TGTGCCAGCAGCACCCTCCGGGACAGGGGTAAAGGAAACACCATATATTTT. Translation: CASSTLRDRGKGNTIYF.

This clonotype was seen at least ten times. The genes are TRBV20-1 and TRBJ2-5; D unclear. Germline-derived CDR1 and CDR2 are DFQATT and SNEGSKA (reference sequence). The CDR3 spans 13 residues. With 0 bases removed from V and 1 base from J, the gap between germline ends came to 6 bases. Here the CDR3 DNA reads TGCAGTGCTAGAGAAACGGTCCAAGAGACCCAGTACTTC. Its translation is CSARETVQETQYF.

The sample holds many counts of this clonotype. V usage is TRBV13 and J usage is TRBJ2-7, with D possibly TRBD1 on 5 matching bases. CDR3 length: 13 residues. Deletions cut 5 bases from V and 4 bases from J, with 12 bases between. The V gene's germline CDR1 is PRHDT and CDR2 FYEKMQ (reference sequence). The CDR3: CASSTRQGYEQYF. The CDR3 region has the DNA TGTGCCAGCAGCACACGTCAGGGTTACGAGCAGTACTTC.

DNA for the CDR3: TGCAGTGCCTACAGCGGGACTAGCGGGGGGTCTAGCACAGATACGCAGTATTTT. Translating it yields CSAYSGTSGGSSTDTQYF. This chain joins TRBV20-1 and TRBJ2-3, with 15 bases lining up with TRBD2. The CDR3 has 18 residues. CDR1 and CDR2 from the germline V gene are DFQATT and SNEGSKA (reference sequence). Trimming took 6 bases from V and 0 from J; bases not matched to a gene: 10.

This clonotype was seen repeatedly, ten times or more. The chain joins TRBV20-1 to TRBJ1-1, with D uncertain. The CDR3 is made up of 11 amino acids. Germline V CDR1 and CDR2: DFQATT, SNEGSKA (reference sequence). Trimming cost V 4 bases and J 4 bases, with 7 bases left between them. This chain's CDR3 is CSAIPRTEAFF. The CDR3 DNA follows: TGCAGTGCTATCCCCCGCACTGAAGCTTTCTTT.

This clonotype has more than one count but fewer than ten. V gene TRBV20-1 combines with J gene TRBJ1-2; D ambiguous. CDR1 DFQATT and CDR2 SNEGSKA come from the germline V gene (reference sequence). V was trimmed by 6 bases and J by 6 bases, leaving 17 bases between them. This CDR3 is built from 13 residues. DNA for the CDR3: TGCAGTGCCCCCACGCCGGGGTTCGATGGCTACACCTTC. Residues: CSAPTPGFDGYTF.

The table lists this clonotype with many counts. V is TRBV12-3 or TRBV12-4 and J is TRBJ1-1; the D is unclear. The CDR3 is 15 amino acids. The V end was cut by 6 bases, the J end by 0 bases, with 14 bases between. This CDR3 reads CASSLQRRVNTEAFF. Here the CDR3 DNA reads TGTGCCAGCAGCTTGCAAAGGAGAGTGAACACTGAAGCTTTCTTT.

The rearrangement joins TRBV7-2 to TRBJ2-2; 8 nucleotides match TRBD2. The CDR3 totals 13 residues. Germline CDR1 reads SGHTA; CDR2 reads FQGNSA. The V segment lost 5 bases and the J segment 8 bases; nucleotides outside the gene matches: 4. The CDR3 DNA reads TGTGCCAGCAGCCTCTTAGCGGGAGGGGAGCTGTTTTTT. Its translation is CASSLLAGGELFF.